A single sample gave rise to the 17 T cell receptor beta chains below, sequenced in a study of shared clonotypes between healthy human individuals (dated by TCRdb to the early 2020s). Library method: the immunoSEQ multiplex PCR assay. Drawn from immuneACCESS, this table holds only the in-frame rearrangements with V and J called that TCRdb kept. Clones are partly lost; checked studies trace under half to an unresolved V gene and leave the rest unexplained. The sample table contains about 1 million clones; only one count was recorded for about 76% of them. The ten largest clones capture roughly 1.4% of the sample. Sequencing was done on a sample of memory CD4+ T cells sorted from blood. What the cell subset or site label conveys for this sample: CD45RA-negative fraction. Receptors were obtained from a man in his late teens or twenties in good health.

CDR3 bases: TGTGCCAGCAGTCCCCTTAGGGGGGAGGGGATAAATAATTCACCCCTCCACTTT. Translated, it gives CASSPLRGEGINNSPLHF. The chain links TRBV27 to TRBJ1-6, with D possibly being TRBD1 (6 bases). There are 18 residues in the CDR3. Germline V gives CDR1 MNHEY, CDR2 SMNVEV (reference sequence). V lost 5 bases, J lost 5 bases, and 22 bases lay in between.

This chain connects TRBV11-2 to TRBJ1-1; a possible D gene is TRBD1 (5 bases). The CDR3 runs to 14 residues. The V and J ends lost 2 bases and 4 bases respectively, with 11 bases between them. The germline gives CDR1 SGHAT, CDR2 FQNNGV. The CDR3 sequence is CASSLFQGGTEAFF. CDR3 coding DNA: TGTGCCAGCAGCTTATTCCAGGGCGGCACTGAAGCTTTCTTT.

CDR3 nucleotide sequence: TGTGCCAGCAGCCAAGTTGTGTCGTTTACGAACACTGAAGCTTTCTTT. Protein product: CASSQVVSFTNTEAFF. The rearrangement joins TRBV14 to TRBJ1-1; D gene uncertain. CDR3 length: 16 amino acids. CDR1 SGHDN and CDR2 FVKESK come from the germline V gene. Trimming removed 1 base at V and 1 base at J, with 13 bases between.

The J gene is TRBJ2-2, the V gene TRBV2; D perhaps matches TRBD1 (5 bases). Germline assignment: CDR1 SNHLY and CDR2 FYNNEI. V dropped 10 bases and J dropped 3 bases, with 18 bases sitting between them. This CDR3 has 15 residues. The CDR3 DNA reads TGTGCCATTCCAACAGGCCCCCGGGACACCGGGGAGCTGTTTTTT. Its protein is CAIPTGPRDTGELFF. The entire variable domain, with the rest obtained from reference TRBV2 and TRBJ2-2, is as follows: EPEVTQTPSHQVTQMGQEVILRCVPISNHLYFYWYRQILGQKVEFLVSFYNNEISEKSEIFDDQFSVERPDGSNFTLKIRSTKLEDSAMYFCAIPTGPRDTGELFFGEGSRLTVL.

This rearrangement joins TRBV19 to TRBJ2-5, with D hard to call. Trimming left V 5 bases short and J 2 bases short, with 3 bases between. The CDR3 is made up of 11 amino acids. Germline CDR1 is LNHDA and CDR2 is SQIVND (reference sequence). The CDR3 nucleotides are TGTGCCAGTAGTCTTCAAGAGACCCAGTACTTC. Translation: CASSLQETQYF.

This clone was recorded only once. The V call is TRBV2, the J call TRBJ2-5, with 8 bases identical to TRBD2. Per germline, CDR1 SNHLY and CDR2 FYNNEI. This CDR3 comprises 14 residues. After removal of 6 bases from V and 1 base from J, the junction contained 4 bases not matched to a gene. This chain's CDR3 is CASRGLAAQETQYF. CDR3 nucleotides: TGTGCCAGCAGAGGACTAGCAGCCCAAGAGACCCAGTACTTC. Variable domain in full (rest from reference TRBV2 and TRBJ2-5): EPEVTQTPSHQVTQMGQEVILRCVPISNHLYFYWYRQILGQKVEFLVSFYNNEISEKSEIFDDQFSVERPDGSNFTLKIRSTKLEDSAMYFCASRGLAAQETQYFGPGTRLLVL.

This clone is a singleton in its sample. The chain has TRBV5-6 and TRBJ2-5; 8 bases agree with TRBD1. Germline-derived CDR1 and CDR2 are SGHDT and YYEEEE. There are 11 residues in the CDR3. The trim removed 4 bases at V and 12 bases at J, leaving 5 bases unmatched. CDR3 bases: TGTGCCAGCAGCCAATCGGACAGGGAGTACTTC. As protein: CASSQSDREYF.

This rearrangement joins TRBV18 to TRBJ1-4; D gene uncertain. V was shortened by 3 bases and J by 8 bases, with 13 bases between the two germline ends. Germline V CDR1 and CDR2: KGHSH, LQKENI. The CDR3 runs to 14 residues. DNA for the CDR3: TGTGCCAGCTCACCGCCGAGTCGGAAAGAAAAACTGTTTTTT. It translates to CASSPPSRKEKLFF.

The CDR3 reads CATSTPGTGVREQYF. CDR3 bases: TGTGCCACCAGCACACCCGGGACAGGGGTTCGAGAGCAGTACTTC. The rearrangement links TRBV15 to TRBJ2-7, with 10 bases fitting TRBD1. Per the germline V gene, CDR1 is LNHNV and CDR2 is YYDKDF (reference sequence). This CDR3 is 15 amino acids long. The V gene end was trimmed by 4 bases and the J gene end by 7 bases; junction bases not matched to a gene: 10.

The genes are TRBV29-1 and TRBJ2-7; perhaps TRBD1 as D (6 bases). Germline values: CDR1 SQVTM, CDR2 ANQGSEA. V was shortened by 4 bases and J by 6 bases, with 19 bases between the two germline ends. CDR3 size: 14 residues. This CDR3 reads CSVAGAYRAGEQYF. The CDR3 nucleotides read TGCAGCGTTGCTGGAGCCTACAGGGCCGGCGAGCAGTACTTC.

The chain couples TRBV5-4 to TRBJ2-3; 7 nucleotides align to TRBD2. From germline, CDR1 is SGHNT and CDR2 YYREEE (reference sequence). After removal of 2 bases from V and 6 bases from J, the junction contained 6 bases not matched to a gene. The CDR3 spans 14 residues. The CDR3 DNA reads as TGTGCCAGCAGCTTTACGGGAGGAGGGGATACGCAGTATTTT. This translates into CASSFTGGGDTQYF.

The rearrangement joins TRBV4-3 to TRBJ2-3; perhaps D is TRBD1 or TRBD2 (5 bases each). V was cut by 0 bases and J by 7 bases, with 17 bases left in between. Germline-derived CDR1 and CDR2 are LGHNA and YSLEER. This CDR3 region has 16 residues. The CDR3, as DNA: TGCGCCAGCAGCCAAGATCGTTCGGGACGGCCGAATACGCAGTATTTT. Its translation is CASSQDRSGRPNTQYF.

This chain links TRBV29-1 with TRBJ1-2; D unresolved. This CDR3 has 12 residues. The ends were cut back, 7 bases at V and 4 bases at J, with 13 bases in the middle. Germline loops: CDR1 SQVTM, CDR2 ANQGSEA. The CDR3 nucleotides are TGCAGCGCCTGGTCACCCAGCTATGGCTACACCTTC. It translates to CSAWSPSYGYTF. The variable domain in full, with the rest retrieved from reference TRBV29-1 and TRBJ1-2, is SAVISQKPSRDICQRGTSLTIQCQVDSQVTMMFWYRQQPGQSLTLIATANQGSEATYESGFVIDKFPISRPNLTFSTLTVSNMSPEDSSIYLCSAWSPSYGYTFGSGTRLTVV.

The chain uses TRBV19 and TRBJ1-1, with no clear D. This CDR3 spans 14 amino acids. V gave up 1 base and J gave up 3 bases, with 9 bases separating them. The germline gives CDR1 LNHDA, CDR2 SQIVND (reference sequence). The chain's CDR3 is CASSIGAAHTEAFF. The CDR3 nucleotides read TGTGCCAGTAGTATAGGGGCAGCCCACACTGAAGCTTTCTTT.

This clone was counted a single time. The chain joins TRBV6-4 to TRBJ1-1; 11 bases map to TRBD1. Germline CDR1 is MRHNA and CDR2 is SNTAGT. The junction had 2 bases not matched to a gene; V was cut back by 3 bases and J by 14 bases. The CDR3 sequence is 11 residues long. The DNA for the CDR3 is TGTGCCAGCAGTGAGGGACAGGGGGTATTCTTT. Translation: CASSEGQGVFF.

This clone was picked up one time. CDR3 nucleotide sequence: TGTGCCAGCAGTTTGGGCAAGGGGGTAAATACGCAGTATTTT. Protein: CASSLGKGVNTQYF. The chain carries TRBV27 and TRBJ2-3; TRBD1 is a possible D gene (6 bases). Germline assignment: CDR1 MNHEY and CDR2 SMNVEV (reference sequence). Trimming left V 3 bases short and J 7 bases short, with 14 bases between. The CDR3 has 14 amino acids.

This chain connects TRBV18 to TRBJ2-7, with 9 bases matching TRBD2. V was pared by 3 bases and J by 6 bases, with 9 bases of the junction left unmatched. The CDR3 consists of 15 residues. Germline assignment: CDR1 KGHSH and CDR2 LQKENI. CDR3: CASSPRGRGRGEQYF. The DNA of the CDR3 is TGTGCCAGCTCACCTCGCGGGAGGGGACGAGGCGAGCAGTACTTC.